This T cell receptor beta chain was sequenced during a study of post-analysis software for immune sequencing data. In the study overall: Relapsing-remitting, secondary progressive and progressive-relapsing courses of multiple sclerosis were included. Notes on the study in general: Samples from one preparation batch, clustered by F measure, grouped strongly together. About 5 TRBV segments (TRBV5-6, TRBV5-1 and TRBV20-1 among them) occurred more frequently in patients than in controls. The study found significantly lower normalized Chao1 diversity in multiple sclerosis patients than in controls.

Every TCR beta cDNA library bore unique molecular identifiers. Researchers reported around 510,000 cDNA molecules coming from approximately 1 to 10 million T cells. TCRdb analysed the PCR reads with MiXCR anew, one entry per CDR3 protein. The top ten hold 6% of the sample, which has about 570,000 distinct CDR3 sequences, roughly 34% seen once. V was trimmed by 0 bases and J by 0 bases, leaving 4 bases between them. The CDR3 sequence is 14 residues long. Germline loops: CDR1 KGHSH, CDR2 LQKENI. There are a few counts of this clonotype. The antigen remains unidentified. Sequenced: blood. The sequence was obtained from a girl aged 2-17 years with multiple sclerosis. This chain links TRBV18 with TRBJ2-3, with D unresolved. CDR3 sequence (DNA): TGTGCCAGCTCACCACCCCCGAGCACAGATACGCAGTATTTT. Translating gives CASSPPPSTDTQYF.